These 13 T cell receptor beta chains were sequenced from one sample in a study of blood T cell repertoires in COVID-19 (dated by TCRdb to about 2020). Receptor libraries were prepared by the immunoSEQ multiplex PCR assay. Imported from immuneACCESS, the table was reduced by TCRdb to in-frame sequences with V and J called. These copies leave out some clones; in studies compared against another copy, an unresolved V gene accounts for under half, and the cause of the remainder is not known. This sample lists about 280,000 clones; 88% were detected once. The ten largest clones take up approximately 1% of the sample. The sample comprised PBMCs or T cells enriched from blood (not recorded which). The receptors here all came from a woman in her 30s who had recovered from COVID-19.

The rearrangement joins TRBV27 to TRBJ2-1; weak D call: TRBD1 (6 bases). Germline-derived CDR1 and CDR2 are MNHEY and SMNVEV (reference sequence). The CDR3 sequence is 11 residues long. V lost 5 bases and J lost 8, with 7 bases in between. This CDR3 is CASSPGDEQFF. The CDR3 DNA is TGTGCCAGCAGTCCAGGGGATGAGCAGTTCTTC.

The CDR3 DNA is TGTGCCAGCTCACCGTCGCGGGGGGAGGTGGGCGGTACTGAAGCTTTCTTT. It codes for CASSPSRGEVGGTEAFF. The chain has TRBV18 and TRBJ1-1, with D possibly matching TRBD1 (5 bases). The CDR3 runs to 17 residues. CDR1 and CDR2 (germline): KGHSH, LQKENI. The germline V and J ends were trimmed by 3 bases and 5 bases, with 22 bases remaining between them.

The chain joins TRBV4-1 to TRBJ2-7; 7 nucleotides match TRBD2. Germline loops: CDR1 MGHRA, CDR2 YSYEKL. This CDR3 comprises 14 residues. The trim removed 4 bases at V and 3 bases at J, leaving 6 bases unmatched. The CDR3 is CASSLRTSVYEQYF. Written as DNA, the CDR3 is TGCGCCAGCAGCCTCCGCACTAGCGTCTACGAGCAGTACTTC.

This clone was observed a handful of times. V is TRBV24-1 and J is TRBJ2-1; a weak D match, TRBD2 (5 bases). The CDR3 is 14 amino acids. V was shortened by 4 bases and J by 7 bases, with 13 bases between the two germline ends. CDR1 is KGHDR, CDR2 SFDVKD, per germline. The CDR3 spells CATSDLGEVNEQFF. The CDR3 nucleotides are TGTGCCACCAGTGACCTGGGAGAGGTGAATGAGCAGTTCTTC.

The rearrangement joins TRBV30 to TRBJ1-2; a weak D match, TRBD1 (5 bases). CDR1 is GTSNPN, CDR2 SVGIG, per germline (reference sequence). The CDR3 loop spans 15 amino acids. V lost 1 base and J 7 bases, leaving 19 bases between the germline ends. The CDR3 spells CAWSAGGIPDSGYTF. CDR3 in DNA: TGTGCCTGGAGTGCGGGGGGGATACCCGACAGTGGCTACACCTTC. Together with reference TRBV30 and TRBJ1-2, the CDR3 gives the full variable domain: SQTIHQWPATLVQPVGSPLSLECTVEGTSNPNLYWYRQAAGRGLQLLFYSVGIGQISSEVPQNLSASRPQDRQFILSSKKLLLSDSGFYLCAWSAGGIPDSGYTFGSGTRLTVV.

This CDR3 reads CASSEPRFWDRQFSGANVLTF. The CDR3 nucleotides read TGTGCCAGCAGTGAACCCCGGTTTTGGGACAGACAGTTTTCTGGGGCCAACGTCCTGACTTTC. This chain joins TRBV6-1 and TRBJ2-6, with 7 bases matching TRBD1. The CDR3 contains 21 residues. CDR1 and CDR2 (germline): MNHNS, SASEGT. With V trimmed by 2 bases and J by 1 base, 17 bases remained unmatched.

The rearrangement joins TRBV2 to TRBJ1-2; maybe TRBD1 (6 bases). Trimming stripped 4 bases from V and 0 bases from J, with 9 bases between. CDR1 SNHLY and CDR2 FYNNEI come from the germline V gene. The CDR3 length is 14 residues. The CDR3 sequence: CASSVEGANYGYTF. In DNA, the CDR3 is TGTGCCAGCAGTGTAGAGGGGGCTAACTATGGCTACACCTTC.

The rearrangement links TRBV30 to TRBJ2-7; 13 bases line up with TRBD2. With V trimmed by 2 bases and J by 2 bases, 3 bases remained unmatched. CDR1 is GTSNPN, CDR2 SVGIG, per germline (reference sequence). This CDR3 has 15 residues. This chain's CDR3 is CAWSRTSGRPYEQYF. The CDR3 DNA reads as TGTGCCTGGAGTCGGACTAGCGGGAGACCCTACGAGCAGTACTTC.

The genes are TRBV14 and TRBJ2-7; D uncertain. The CDR3 covers 15 residues. The germline CDR1 and CDR2 sequences are SGHDN and FVKESK. Trimming removed 3 bases from V and 0 bases from J, with 12 bases in between. The CDR3 region is CASSHPDTSSYEQYF. CDR3 DNA sequence: TGTGCCAGCAGCCACCCAGACACGAGCTCCTACGAGCAGTACTTC. Complete variable domain (other parts from reference TRBV14 and TRBJ2-7): EAGVTQFPSHSVIEKGQTVTLRCDPISGHDNLYWYRRVMGKEIKFLLHFVKESKQDESGMPNNRFLAERTGGTYSTLKVQPAELEDSGVYFCASSHPDTSSYEQYFGPGTRLTVT.

The V call is TRBV27, the J call TRBJ1-6, with D possibly matching TRBD1 (6 bases). V lost 4 bases, J lost 7 bases, and 14 bases lay in between. Germline V gene sequence: CDR1 MNHEY, CDR2 SMNVEV (reference sequence). CDR3 length: 15 residues. CDR3 nucleotides: TGTGCCAGCAGTTATGGGGGACACCCAAATTCACCCCTCCACTTT. Amino acids: CASSYGGHPNSPLHF.

V is TRBV27 and J is TRBJ1-2, with D possibly being TRBD1 (5 bases). Trimming took 6 bases from V and 3 from J, leaving 17 bases between them. Germline-derived CDR1 and CDR2 are MNHEY and SMNVEV (reference sequence). This CDR3 has 15 residues. CDR3 in DNA: TGTGCCAGCAGCACCGGGGGGGGACTTCACTATGGCTACACCTTC. It codes for CASSTGGGLHYGYTF.

This chain links TRBV14 with TRBJ1-1, with a tentative D call TRBD1 (5 bases). Trimming took 4 bases from V and 11 from J, leaving 17 bases between them. Germline V gene sequence: CDR1 SGHDN, CDR2 FVKESK. The CDR3 has 13 residues. CDR3 loop: CASSPQGRREAFF. In nucleotides, the CDR3 is TGTGCCAGCAGCCCCCAGGGCCGACGCGAGGCTTTCTTT.

The chain uses TRBV19 and TRBJ2-2; 7 nucleotides match TRBD1. Trimming took 5 bases from V and 6 from J; bases not matched to a gene: 9. There are 15 residues in the CDR3. Germline loops: CDR1 LNHDA, CDR2 SQIVND (reference sequence). CDR3 DNA sequence: TGTGCCAGTAGTCCGAACGACAGGGCGGCCGGGGAGCTGTTTTTT. Protein: CASSPNDRAAGELFF.